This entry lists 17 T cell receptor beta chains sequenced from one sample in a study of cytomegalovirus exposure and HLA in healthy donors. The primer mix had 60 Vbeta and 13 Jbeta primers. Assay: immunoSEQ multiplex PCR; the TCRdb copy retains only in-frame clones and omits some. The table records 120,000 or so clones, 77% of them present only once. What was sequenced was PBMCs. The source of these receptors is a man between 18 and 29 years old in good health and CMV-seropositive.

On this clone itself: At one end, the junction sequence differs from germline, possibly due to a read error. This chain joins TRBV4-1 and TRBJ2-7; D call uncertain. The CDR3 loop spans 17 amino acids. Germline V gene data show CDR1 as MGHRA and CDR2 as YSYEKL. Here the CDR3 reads CASNQDPVTEKSYEQYF. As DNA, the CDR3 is TGCGCCAGCAACCAAGATCCTGTTACAGAGAAGTCCTACGAGCAGTACTTC.

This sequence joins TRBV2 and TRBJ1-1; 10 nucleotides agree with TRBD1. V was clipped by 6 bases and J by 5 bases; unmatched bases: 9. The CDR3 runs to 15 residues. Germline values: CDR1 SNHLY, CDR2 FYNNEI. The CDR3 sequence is CASRIRDRGGTEAFF. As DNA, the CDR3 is TGTGCCAGCAGGATCCGGGACAGGGGAGGGACTGAAGCTTTCTTT.

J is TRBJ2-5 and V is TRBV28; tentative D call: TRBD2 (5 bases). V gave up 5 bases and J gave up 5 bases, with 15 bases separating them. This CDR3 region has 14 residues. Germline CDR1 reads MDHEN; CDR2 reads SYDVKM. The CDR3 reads CASSLEDGRETQYF. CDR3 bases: TGTGCCAGCAGTCTGGAGGATGGGCGGGAGACCCAGTACTTC.

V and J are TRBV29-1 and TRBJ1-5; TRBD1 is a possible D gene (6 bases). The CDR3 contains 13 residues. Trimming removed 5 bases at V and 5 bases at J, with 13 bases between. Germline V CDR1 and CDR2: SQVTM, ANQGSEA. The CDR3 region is CSVLWYRDQPQHF. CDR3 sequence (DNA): TGCAGCGTTTTGTGGTACAGGGATCAGCCCCAGCATTTT.

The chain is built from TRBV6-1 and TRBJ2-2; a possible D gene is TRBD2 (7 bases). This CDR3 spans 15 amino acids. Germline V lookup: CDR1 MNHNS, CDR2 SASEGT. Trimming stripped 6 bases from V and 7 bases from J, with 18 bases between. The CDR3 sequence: CASRAGGGEVGELFF. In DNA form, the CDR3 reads TGTGCCAGCAGGGCAGGAGGGGGGGAGGTCGGGGAGCTGTTTTTT.

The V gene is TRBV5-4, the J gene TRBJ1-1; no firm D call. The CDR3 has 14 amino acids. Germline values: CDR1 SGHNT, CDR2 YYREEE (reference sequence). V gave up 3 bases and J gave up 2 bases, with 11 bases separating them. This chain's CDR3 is CASSSRHLNTEAFF. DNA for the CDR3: TGTGCCAGCAGCTCCAGACACCTTAACACTGAAGCTTTCTTT. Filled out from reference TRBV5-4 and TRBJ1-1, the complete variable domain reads ETGVTQSPTHLIKTRGQQVTLRCSSQSGHNTVSWYQQALGQGPQFIFQYYREEENGRGNFPPRFSGLQFPNYSSELNVNALELDDSALYLCASSSRHLNTEAFFGQGTRLTVV.

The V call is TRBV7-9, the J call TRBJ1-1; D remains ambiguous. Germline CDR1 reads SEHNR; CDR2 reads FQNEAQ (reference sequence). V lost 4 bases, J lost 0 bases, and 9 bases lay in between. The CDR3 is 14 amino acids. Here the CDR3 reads CASSSRRVNTEAFF. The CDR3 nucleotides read TGTGCCAGCAGCTCTAGACGGGTGAACACTGAAGCTTTCTTT.

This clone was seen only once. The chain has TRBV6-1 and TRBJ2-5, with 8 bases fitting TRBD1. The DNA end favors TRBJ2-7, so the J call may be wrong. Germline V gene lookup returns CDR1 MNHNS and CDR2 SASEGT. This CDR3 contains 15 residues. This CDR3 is CASSLQGASSYEQYF. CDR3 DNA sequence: TGTGCCAGCAGTCTCCAGGGGGCTAGCTCCTACGAGCAGTACTTC.

CDR3 region: CASSEFGPTGYGYTF. The CDR3 DNA reads as TGTGCCAGCAGTGAATTCGGCCCGACAGGCTATGGCTACACCTTC. The V and J genes are TRBV25-1 and TRBJ1-2; D is possibly TRBD1 (6 bases). V lost 1 base to trimming and J lost 4 bases, with 13 bases between them. The CDR3 sequence is 15 residues long. The germline gives CDR1 MGHDK, CDR2 SYGVNS.

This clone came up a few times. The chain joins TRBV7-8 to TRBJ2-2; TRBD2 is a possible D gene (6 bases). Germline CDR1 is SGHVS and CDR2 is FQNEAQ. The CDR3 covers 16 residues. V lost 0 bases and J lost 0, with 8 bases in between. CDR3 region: CASSLAWTTNTGELFF. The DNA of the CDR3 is TGTGCCAGCAGCTTAGCATGGACTACGAACACCGGGGAGCTGTTTTTT.

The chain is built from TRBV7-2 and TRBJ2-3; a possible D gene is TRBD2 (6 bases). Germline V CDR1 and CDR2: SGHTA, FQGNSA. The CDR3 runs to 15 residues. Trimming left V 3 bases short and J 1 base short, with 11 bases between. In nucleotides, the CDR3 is TGTGCCAGCAGCTTTGCGGGGCCCGGCACAGATACGCAGTATTTT. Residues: CASSFAGPGTDTQYF.

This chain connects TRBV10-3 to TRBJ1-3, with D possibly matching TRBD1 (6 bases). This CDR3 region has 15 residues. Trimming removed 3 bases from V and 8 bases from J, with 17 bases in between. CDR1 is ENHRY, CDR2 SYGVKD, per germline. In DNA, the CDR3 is TGTGCCATCAGTGACCCCCGAGGGGGGGATGACACCATATATTTT. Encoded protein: CAISDPRGGDDTIYF.

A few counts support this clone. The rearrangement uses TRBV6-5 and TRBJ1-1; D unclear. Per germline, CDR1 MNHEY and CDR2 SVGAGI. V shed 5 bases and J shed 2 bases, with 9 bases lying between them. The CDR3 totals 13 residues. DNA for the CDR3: TGTGCCAGCAGTGACAACCTTAACACTGAAGCTTTCTTT. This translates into CASSDNLNTEAFF.

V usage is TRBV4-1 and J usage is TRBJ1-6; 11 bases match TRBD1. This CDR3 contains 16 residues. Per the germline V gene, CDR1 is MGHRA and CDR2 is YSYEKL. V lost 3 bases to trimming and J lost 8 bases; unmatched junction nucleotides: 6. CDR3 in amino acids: CASSHDMDRGHSPLHF. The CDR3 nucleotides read TGCGCCAGCAGCCATGATATGGACAGGGGGCATTCACCCCTCCACTTT.

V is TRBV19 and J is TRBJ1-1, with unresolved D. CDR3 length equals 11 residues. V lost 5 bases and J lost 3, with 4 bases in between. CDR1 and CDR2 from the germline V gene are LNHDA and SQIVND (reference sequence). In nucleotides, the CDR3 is TGTGCCAGTAGTGGGCACACTGAAGCTTTCTTT. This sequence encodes CASSGHTEAFF.

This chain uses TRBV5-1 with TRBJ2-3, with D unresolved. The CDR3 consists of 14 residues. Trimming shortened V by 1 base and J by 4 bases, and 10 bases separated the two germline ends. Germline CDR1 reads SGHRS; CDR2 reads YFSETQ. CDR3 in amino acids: CASSLTSAPDTQYF. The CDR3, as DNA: TGCGCCAGCAGCTTGACGAGTGCCCCAGATACGCAGTATTTT.

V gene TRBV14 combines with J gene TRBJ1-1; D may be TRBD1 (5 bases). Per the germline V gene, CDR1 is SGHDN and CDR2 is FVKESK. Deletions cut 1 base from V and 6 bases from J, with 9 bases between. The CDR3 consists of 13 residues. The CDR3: CASSQVQGSEAFF. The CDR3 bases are TGTGCCAGCAGCCAAGTGCAGGGCTCTGAAGCTTTCTTT.